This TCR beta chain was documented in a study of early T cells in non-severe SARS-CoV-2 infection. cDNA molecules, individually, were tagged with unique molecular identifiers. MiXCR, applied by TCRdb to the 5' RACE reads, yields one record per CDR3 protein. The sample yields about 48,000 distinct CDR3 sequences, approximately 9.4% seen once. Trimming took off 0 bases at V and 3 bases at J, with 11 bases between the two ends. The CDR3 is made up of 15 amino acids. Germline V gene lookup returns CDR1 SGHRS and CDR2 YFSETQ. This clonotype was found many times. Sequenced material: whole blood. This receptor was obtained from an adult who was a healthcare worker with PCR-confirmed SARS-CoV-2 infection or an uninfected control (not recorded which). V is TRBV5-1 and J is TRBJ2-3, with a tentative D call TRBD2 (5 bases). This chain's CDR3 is CASSLEDQRTDTQYF. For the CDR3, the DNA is TGCGCCAGCAGCTTGGAGGACCAGCGGACAGATACGCAGTATTTT. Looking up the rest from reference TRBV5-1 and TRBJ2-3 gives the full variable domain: KAGVTQTPRYLIKTRGQQVTLSCSPISGHRSVSWYQQTPGQGLQFLFEYFSETQRNKGNFPGRFSGRQFSNSRSEMNVSTLELGDSALYLCASSLEDQRTDTQYFGPGTRLTVL.